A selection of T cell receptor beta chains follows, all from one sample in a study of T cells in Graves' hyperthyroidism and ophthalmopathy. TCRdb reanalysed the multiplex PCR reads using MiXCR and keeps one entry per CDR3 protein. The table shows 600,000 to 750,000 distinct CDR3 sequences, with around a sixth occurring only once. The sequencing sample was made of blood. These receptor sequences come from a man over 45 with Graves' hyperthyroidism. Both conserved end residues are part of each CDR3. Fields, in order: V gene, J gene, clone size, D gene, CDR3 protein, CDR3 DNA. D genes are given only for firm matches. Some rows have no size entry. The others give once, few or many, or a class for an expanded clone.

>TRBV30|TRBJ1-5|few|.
CAWGNSVSNQPQHF
TGTGCCTGGGGAAACAGTGTTAGTAATCAGCCCCAGCATTTT
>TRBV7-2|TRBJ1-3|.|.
CASSLEVGWSGNTIYF
TGTGCCAGCAGCTTAGAAGTAGGGTGGTCTGGAAACACCATATATTTT
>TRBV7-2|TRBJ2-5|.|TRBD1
CASSDRGQVHQETQYF
TGTGCCAGCAGCGACAGGGGGCAGGTCCACCAAGAGACCCAGTACTTC
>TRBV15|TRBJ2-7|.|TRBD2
CATSPKAGVGSYEQYF
TGTGCCACCAGCCCAAAAGCGGGAGTAGGGTCCTACGAGCAGTACTTC
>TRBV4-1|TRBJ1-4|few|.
CASSQESGRAREKLFF
TGCGCCAGCAGCCAAGAATCGGGGCGTGCACGTGAAAAACTGTTTTTT
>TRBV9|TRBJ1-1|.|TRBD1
CASSPLTRRGTWNTEAFF
TGTGCCAGCAGCCCCCTCACACGCAGGGGGACATGGAACACTGAAGCTTTCTTT
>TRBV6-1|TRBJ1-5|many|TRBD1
CASRLATGLMLDSNQPQHF
TGTGCCAGCAGACTAGCGACAGGGTTGATGCTGGATAGCAATCAGCCCCAGCATTTT
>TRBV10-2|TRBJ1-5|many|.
CASSVYEDQPQHF
TGCGCCAGCAGTGTGTACGAGGATCAGCCCCAGCATTTT
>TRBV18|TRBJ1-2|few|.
CASSPRRSYGYTF
TGTGCCAGCTCACCAAGGCGGAGCTATGGCTACACCTTC
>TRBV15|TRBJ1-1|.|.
CATSSLLPGRDTEAFF
TGTGCCACCAGCAGTCTCTTACCCGGGAGGGACACTGAAGCTTTCTTT
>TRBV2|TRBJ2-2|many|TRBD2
CASSQQVREFAGELFF
TGTGCCAGCTCACAGCAAGTGCGGGAGTTCGCCGGGGAGCTGTTTTTT
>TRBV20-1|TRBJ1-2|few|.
CSARDPYGYTF
TGCAGTGCTAGAGATCCATATGGCTACACCTTC
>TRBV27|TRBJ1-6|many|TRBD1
CASRWGQTSSPLHF
TGTGCCAGCAGATGGGGACAGACATCTTCACCCCTCCACTTT
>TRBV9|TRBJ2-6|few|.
CASSVKIQRKQVSGANVLTF
TGTGCCAGCAGCGTAAAGATACAGCGAAAGCAAGTCTCTGGGGCCAACGTCCTGACTTTC
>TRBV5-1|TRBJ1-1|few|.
CASSSAGEGRTEAFF
TGCGCCAGCAGCTCGGCAGGGGAGGGAAGGACTGAAGCTTTCTTT
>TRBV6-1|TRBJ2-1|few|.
CASSYSGTGVRSGRANEQFF
TGTGCCAGCAGCTATTCCGGGACAGGGGTCCGTAGCGGGAGGGCGAATGAGCAGTTCTTC
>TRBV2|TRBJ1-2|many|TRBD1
CASSVETGGEYGYTF
TGTGCCAGCAGTGTCGAGACAGGGGGCGAATATGGCTACACCTTC
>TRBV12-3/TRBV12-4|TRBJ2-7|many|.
CASSLGAFDEQYF
TGTGCCAGCAGTTTAGGAGCGTTTGACGAGCAGTACTTC
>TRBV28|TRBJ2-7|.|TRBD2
CASTREGAYEQYF
TGTGCCAGCACACGGGAGGGGGCCTACGAGCAGTACTTC
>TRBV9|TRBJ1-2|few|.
CASSIRPQESNYGYTF
TGTGCCAGCAGCATCCGCCCACAGGAATCTAACTATGGCTACACCTTC
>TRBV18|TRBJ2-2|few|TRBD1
CASSPQRDSPGELFF
TGTGCCAGCTCACCCCAGAGGGACAGTCCCGGGGAGCTGTTTTTT
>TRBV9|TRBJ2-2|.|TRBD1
CASSVGQGAGELFF
TGTGCCAGCAGCGTAGGACAGGGGGCCGGGGAGCTGTTTTTT
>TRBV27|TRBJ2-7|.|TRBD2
CATALAGNYEQYF
TGTGCCACCGCACTAGCGGGGAACTACGAGCAGTACTTC
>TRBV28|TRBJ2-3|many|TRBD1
CASREQGATDTQYF
TGTGCCAGCCGTGAACAGGGGGCAACAGATACGCAGTATTTT